These T cell receptor beta chains were read from a single sample in a study of human T cells and chemical hapten exposure. TCRdb fed the RACE reads into MiXCR, producing one record per CDR3 protein. Altogether about 380,000 distinct CDR3 sequences are present, roughly 4.6% being singletons, with the ten largest covering 2.5% to 3%. The sequencing here drew on whole blood, taken in connection with sensitization to the hapten diphenylcyclopropenone (DPC). These receptors all stem from a woman aged 45-59 years with alopecia areata. Some clones in this sample may be carry-over from other donors' samples. Both conserved end residues are part of each CDR3. The D gene is left open where the match is weak. Clone size is given for some rows only: seen once, a few or many times, or a class if the clone is expanded.

v_call	clone_size	j_call	d_call	cdr3_aa	cdr3_nt
TRBV6-1	many	TRBJ1-5	NA	CASSAFPRTVDQPQHF	TGTGCCAGCAGCGCCTTTCCAAGGACAGTCGATCAGCCCCAGCATTTT
TRBV6-5	few	TRBJ1-2	NA	CASSYGQGGPTGYTF	TGTGCCAGCAGTTACGGCCAGGGAGGGCCAACAGGCTACACCTTC
TRBV2	many	TRBJ1-1	TRBD1	CASRMTGLGTEAFF	TGTGCCAGCAGAATGACAGGGCTCGGGACTGAAGCTTTCTTT
TRBV6-5	few	TRBJ2-2	TRBD1	CASSKRTGAYTGELFF	TGTGCCAGCAGTAAGAGGACAGGGGCCTACACCGGGGAGCTGTTTTTT
TRBV14	NA	TRBJ1-1	TRBD1	CASSHRGQGYTEAFF	TGTGCCAGCAGCCACAGGGGGCAGGGTTACACTGAAGCTTTCTTT
TRBV6-7	many	TRBJ2-3	TRBD1	CASSSGQGRTDTQYF	TGTGCCAGCAGTTCGGGACAGGGGCGGACAGATACGCAGTATTTT
TRBV4-1	NA	TRBJ2-3	NA	CASSQGPVPPGADTQYF	TGCGCCAGCAGCCAAGGGCCGGTCCCGCCGGGGGCAGATACGCAGTATTTT
TRBV4-1	few	TRBJ2-5	NA	CASSLNVAETQYF	TGCGCCAGCAGCCTGAACGTTGCAGAGACCCAGTACTTC
TRBV5-1	NA	TRBJ2-7	TRBD1	CASRWDSSYEQYF	TGCGCCAGCAGGTGGGACAGCTCCTACGAGCAGTACTTC
TRBV6-6	NA	TRBJ2-7	NA	CASSYTGSLGEQYF	TGTGCCAGCAGTTATACAGGTTCCCTGGGAGAGCAGTACTTC
TRBV7-2	NA	TRBJ2-3	TRBD2	CASSSGLAGGHTDTQYF	TGTGCCAGCAGCTCTGGACTAGCGGGGGGTCACACAGATACGCAGTATTTT
TRBV5-1	NA	TRBJ1-1	NA	CASSLAGMRTEAFF	TGCGCCAGCAGCTTGGCAGGGATGAGGACTGAAGCTTTCTTT
TRBV28	few	TRBJ1-1	NA	CASSLTPGRLGTEAFF	TGTGCCAGCAGCCTTACCCCGGGCAGGTTGGGCACTGAAGCTTTCTTT
TRBV29-1	many	TRBJ2-3	NA	CSGGESSTDTQYF	TGCAGCGGAGGAGAAAGTTCCACAGATACGCAGTATTTT
TRBV12-3/TRBV12-4	many	TRBJ2-7	TRBD2	CASSFGLAGVNEQYF	TGTGCCAGCAGTTTTGGACTAGCGGGAGTAAACGAGCAGTACTTC
TRBV28	NA	TRBJ2-3	TRBD2	CASSPSTSGRDTQYF	TGTGCCAGCAGTCCCAGTACTAGCGGTAGGGATACGCAGTATTTT
TRBV11-2	NA	TRBJ2-2	NA	CASSLESAGELFF	TGTGCCAGCAGCTTAGAGAGCGCCGGGGAGCTGTTTTTT
TRBV6-2/TRBV6-3	many	TRBJ1-1	TRBD1	CASRPTGQGARGTEAFF	TGTGCCAGCAGGCCCACGGGACAGGGGGCAAGAGGCACTGAAGCTTTCTTT
TRBV5-1	many	TRBJ2-3	NA	CASSLFTGRTDTQYF	TGCGCCAGCAGCTTGTTTACGGGGCGTACAGATACGCAGTATTTT
TRBV7-2	NA	TRBJ1-5	NA	CASSLTGTKNQPQHF	TGTGCCAGCAGCCTGACCGGGACCAAGAATCAGCCCCAGCATTTT
TRBV7-2	few	TRBJ2-2	NA	CASSLGRGDTGELFF	TGTGCCAGCAGCTTGGGCAGGGGGGACACCGGGGAGCTGTTTTTT
TRBV7-9	few	TRBJ2-1	TRBD2	CASSFPSGRVPSSYNEQFF	TGTGCCAGCAGCTTCCCTAGCGGGAGGGTCCCTTCCTCCTACAATGAGCAGTTCTTC
TRBV7-2	many	TRBJ2-3	NA	CASSLAGYSTDTQYF	TGTGCCAGCAGCTTAGCGGGATATAGCACAGATACGCAGTATTTT
TRBV19	NA	TRBJ1-5	NA	CASTRGAGNNQPQHF	TGTGCCAGTACCAGGGGCGCGGGGAACAATCAGCCCCAGCATTTT
TRBV7-8	NA	TRBJ2-1	NA	CASSPSSRPTYNEQFF	TGTGCCAGCAGCCCATCTAGCCGTCCGACCTACAATGAGCAGTTCTTC
TRBV12-3/TRBV12-4	few	TRBJ2-1	NA	CASSEGLEKWNEQFF	TGTGCCAGCAGTGAGGGGCTAGAGAAATGGAATGAGCAGTTCTTC
TRBV15	many	TRBJ1-5	TRBD1	CATSARTGYSNQPQHF	TGTGCCACCAGCGCCAGGACAGGTTATAGCAATCAGCCCCAGCATTTT
TRBV9	NA	TRBJ1-3	NA	CASSVEPGALGNTIYF	TGTGCCAGCAGCGTAGAACCCGGCGCGCTCGGAAACACCATATATTTT
TRBV7-2	few	TRBJ1-5	NA	CASSPGVRGQPQHF	TGTGCCAGCAGTCCCGGGGTTCGAGGGCAGCCCCAGCATTTT
TRBV11-2	NA	TRBJ2-1	TRBD1	CASSLDLQGRFF	TGTGCCAGCAGCTTAGACCTACAGGGGAGGTTCTTC
TRBV20-1	NA	TRBJ2-1	TRBD1	CSAHPGQGYEQFF	TGCAGTGCCCACCCGGGACAGGGTTATGAGCAGTTCTTC
TRBV27	many	TRBJ1-4	TRBD1	CASSPQDRAEKLFF	TGTGCCAGCAGTCCTCAGGACAGGGCTGAAAAACTGTTTTTT
TRBV7-2	many	TRBJ2-3	NA	CASSPTGSKGDTQYF	TGTGCCAGCAGCCCGACGGGATCTAAGGGAGATACGCAGTATTTT
TRBV3-1	few	TRBJ2-3	NA	CASSKLSSGGRTDTQYF	TGTGCCAGCAGTAAACTCTCTTCTGGGGGACGCACAGATACGCAGTATTTT
TRBV5-4	many	TRBJ1-4	NA	CASSLVPNEKLFF	TGTGCCAGCAGCTTGGTCCCGAATGAAAAACTGTTTTTT
TRBV29-1	few	TRBJ1-1	NA	CSVETYRVDTEAFF	TGCAGCGTTGAAACCTACAGGGTTGACACTGAAGCTTTCTTT
TRBV27	NA	TRBJ2-7	NA	CASAKTGSYEQYF	TGTGCCAGCGCTAAGACCGGGAGCTACGAGCAGTACTTC
TRBV12-3/TRBV12-4	few	TRBJ1-2	NA	CASSQGFGYTF	TGTGCCAGCAGTCAGGGATTCGGCTACACCTTC
TRBV14	many	TRBJ1-5	NA	CASSQSRSQPQHF	TGTGCCAGCAGCCAGTCAAGATCTCAGCCCCAGCATTTT
TRBV12-3/TRBV12-4	NA	TRBJ2-1	TRBD2	CASTNSGGGPYNEQFF	TGTGCCAGCACCAATTCGGGGGGGGGCCCCTACAATGAGCAGTTCTTC
TRBV3-1	many	TRBJ2-6	NA	CASSQGTASGANVLTF	TGTGCCAGCAGCCAAGGGACAGCCTCTGGGGCCAACGTCCTGACTTTC
TRBV6-5	few	TRBJ1-3	NA	CATRGGTGNTIYF	TGTGCCACCAGGGGAGGTACTGGAAACACCATATATTTT
TRBV2	NA	TRBJ1-4	TRBD1	CASTRDSGIRNEKLFF	TGTGCCAGCACCCGGGACAGTGGCATAAGGAATGAAAAACTGTTTTTT
TRBV15	few	TRBJ1-5	NA	CATSRVGAGSDSNQPQHF	TGTGCCACCAGCAGAGTGGGGGCAGGGAGCGATAGCAATCAGCCCCAGCATTTT
TRBV12-3/TRBV12-4	NA	TRBJ2-2	TRBD2	CASSGLAGRNTGELFF	TGTGCCAGCAGTGGACTAGCGGGGAGGAACACCGGGGAGCTGTTTTTT
TRBV5-1	many	TRBJ1-2	TRBD1	CASSYRTGDYGYTF	TGCGCCAGCAGCTACCGGACAGGGGACTATGGCTACACCTTC
TRBV6-5	many	TRBJ2-7	NA	CASSSLGTKGGYEQYF	TGTGCCAGCAGCTCACTCGGGACAAAAGGGGGCTACGAGCAGTACTTC
TRBV9	few	TRBJ1-2	TRBD1	CASSGGQGRHNYGYTF	TGTGCCAGCAGCGGGGGACAGGGCAGACATAACTATGGCTACACCTTC
TRBV29-1	few	TRBJ1-3	NA	CSVEGRGEGGNTIYF	TGCAGCGTTGAGGGTCGGGGGGAAGGTGGAAACACCATATATTTT
TRBV7-9	NA	TRBJ2-7	TRBD2	CASSLASGRAEQYF	TGTGCCAGCAGCTTAGCTAGCGGGAGGGCCGAGCAGTACTTC
TRBV4-2	few	TRBJ2-7	TRBD2	CASSQDALAGEQYF	TGTGCCAGCAGCCAAGACGCCCTAGCGGGCGAGCAGTACTTC
TRBV2	NA	TRBJ2-1	TRBD2	CASTELAGGYNEQFF	TGTGCCAGCACTGAGCTAGCGGGGGGGTACAATGAGCAGTTCTTC